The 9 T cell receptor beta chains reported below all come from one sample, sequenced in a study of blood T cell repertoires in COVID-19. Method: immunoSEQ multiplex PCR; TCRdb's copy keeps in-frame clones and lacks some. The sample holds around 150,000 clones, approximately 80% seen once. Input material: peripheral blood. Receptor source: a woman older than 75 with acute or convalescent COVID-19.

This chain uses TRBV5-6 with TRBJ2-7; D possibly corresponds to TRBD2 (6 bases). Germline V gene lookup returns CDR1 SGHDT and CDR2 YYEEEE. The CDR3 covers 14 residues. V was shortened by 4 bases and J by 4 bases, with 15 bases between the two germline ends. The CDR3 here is CASSTRRVGYEQYF. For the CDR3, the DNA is TGTGCCAGCAGCACCCGGAGGGTAGGGTACGAGCAGTACTTC.

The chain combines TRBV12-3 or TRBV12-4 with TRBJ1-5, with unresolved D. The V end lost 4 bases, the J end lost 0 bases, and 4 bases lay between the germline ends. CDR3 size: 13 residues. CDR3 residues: CASSSSSNQPQHF. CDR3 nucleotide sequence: TGTGCCAGCAGTTCCTCTAGCAATCAGCCCCAGCATTTT.

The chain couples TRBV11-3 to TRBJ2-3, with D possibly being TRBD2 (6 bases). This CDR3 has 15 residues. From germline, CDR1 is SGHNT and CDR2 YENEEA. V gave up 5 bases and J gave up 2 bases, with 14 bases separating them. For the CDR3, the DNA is TGTGCCAGCAGCCTCGGAGGGACTGACACAGATACGCAGTATTTT. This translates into CASSLGGTDTDTQYF. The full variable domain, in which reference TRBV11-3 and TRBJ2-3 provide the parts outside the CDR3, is EAGVVQSPRYKIIEKKQPVAFWCNPISGHNTLYWYLQNLGQGPELLIRYENEEAVDDSQLPKDRFSAERLKGVDSTLKIQPAELGDSAVYLCASSLGGTDTDTQYFGPGTRLTVL.

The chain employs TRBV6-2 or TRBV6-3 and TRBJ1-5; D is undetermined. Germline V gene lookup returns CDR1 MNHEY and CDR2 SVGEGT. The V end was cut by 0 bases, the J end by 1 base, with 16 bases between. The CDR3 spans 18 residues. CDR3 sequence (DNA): TGTGCCAGCAGTTACTCGGTCGGGGAAAGAAGAAGCAATCAGCCCCAGCATTTT. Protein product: CASSYSVGERRSNQPQHF.

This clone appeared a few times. CDR3 DNA sequence: TGTGCCAGTAACACCATCCGGGGGGGGGCTGAGCAGTTCTTC. The encoded protein is CASNTIRGGAEQFF. V gene TRBV19 combines with J gene TRBJ2-1; 8 bases are shared with TRBD2. Germline V gene sequence: CDR1 LNHDA, CDR2 SQIVND (reference sequence). The CDR3 contains 14 residues. The V gene end was trimmed by 7 bases and the J gene end by 9 bases; junction bases not matched to a gene: 11.

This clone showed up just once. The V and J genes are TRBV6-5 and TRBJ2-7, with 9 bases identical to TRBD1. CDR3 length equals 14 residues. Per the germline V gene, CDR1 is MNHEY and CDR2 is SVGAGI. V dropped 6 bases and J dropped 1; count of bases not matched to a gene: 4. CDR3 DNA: TGTGCCAGCAGCGCGACAGGGGGATCCTACGAGCAGTACTTC. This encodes CASSATGGSYEQYF.

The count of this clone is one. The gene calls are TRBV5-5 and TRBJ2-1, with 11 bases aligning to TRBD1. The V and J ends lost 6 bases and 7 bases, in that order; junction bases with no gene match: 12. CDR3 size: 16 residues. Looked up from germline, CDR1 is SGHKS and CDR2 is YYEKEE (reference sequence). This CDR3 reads CASTLDGQGAKNEQFF. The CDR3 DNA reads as TGTGCCAGCACCCTGGACGGACAGGGGGCGAAAAATGAGCAGTTCTTC. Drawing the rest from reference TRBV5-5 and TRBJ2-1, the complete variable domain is DAGVTQSPTHLIKTRGQQVTLRCSPISGHKSVSWYQQVLGQGPQFIFQYYEKEERGRGNFPDRFSARQFPNYSSELNVNALLLGDSALYLCASTLDGQGAKNEQFFGPGTRLTVL.

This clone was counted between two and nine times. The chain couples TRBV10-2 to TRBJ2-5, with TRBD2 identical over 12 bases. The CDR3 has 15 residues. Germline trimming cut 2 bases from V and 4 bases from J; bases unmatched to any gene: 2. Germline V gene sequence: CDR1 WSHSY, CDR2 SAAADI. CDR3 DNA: TGCGCCAGCAGTGAGCCACTAGCGGGAGGAGAGACCCAGTACTTC. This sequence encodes CASSEPLAGGETQYF.

CDR3 amino acids: CSVPTSGSSTGELFF. DNA of the CDR3: TGCAGCGTTCCGACTAGCGGGAGTAGCACCGGGGAGCTGTTTTTT. The chain has TRBV29-1 and TRBJ2-2; TRBD2 matches at 12 bases. This CDR3 comprises 15 residues. Germline V CDR1 and CDR2: SQVTM, ANQGSEA. V gave up 5 bases and J gave up 4 bases; unmatched junction bases: 5.